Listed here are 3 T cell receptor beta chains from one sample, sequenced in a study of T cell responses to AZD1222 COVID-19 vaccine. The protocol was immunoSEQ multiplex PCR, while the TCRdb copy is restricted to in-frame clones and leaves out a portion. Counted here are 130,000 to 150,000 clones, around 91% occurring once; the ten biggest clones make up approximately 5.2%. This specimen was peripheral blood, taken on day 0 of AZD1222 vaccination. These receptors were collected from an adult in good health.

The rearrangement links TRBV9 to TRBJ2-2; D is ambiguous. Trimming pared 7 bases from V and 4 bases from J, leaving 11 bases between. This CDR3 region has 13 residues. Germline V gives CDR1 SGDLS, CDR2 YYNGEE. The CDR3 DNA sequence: TGTGCCAGCCATCTGGGCCCCACCGGGGAGCTGTTTTTT. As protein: CASHLGPTGELFF.

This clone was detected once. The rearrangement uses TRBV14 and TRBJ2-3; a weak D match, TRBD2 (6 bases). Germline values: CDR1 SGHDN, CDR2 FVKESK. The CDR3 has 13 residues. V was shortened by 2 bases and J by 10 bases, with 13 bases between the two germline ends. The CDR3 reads CASSQLGTRAQYF. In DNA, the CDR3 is TGTGCCAGCAGCCAACTAGGGACTCGGGCGCAGTATTTT. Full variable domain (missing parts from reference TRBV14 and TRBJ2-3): EAGVTQFPSHSVIEKGQTVTLRCDPISGHDNLYWYRRVMGKEIKFLLHFVKESKQDESGMPNNRFLAERTGGTYSTLKVQPAELEDSGVYFCASSQLGTRAQYFGPGTRLTVL.

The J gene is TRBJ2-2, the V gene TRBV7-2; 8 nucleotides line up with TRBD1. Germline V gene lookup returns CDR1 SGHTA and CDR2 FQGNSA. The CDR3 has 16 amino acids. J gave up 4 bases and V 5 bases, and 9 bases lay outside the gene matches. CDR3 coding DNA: TGTGCCAGCAGCCCTATGACAGGGGTAGTCACCGGGGAGCTGTTTTTT. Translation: CASSPMTGVVTGELFF.